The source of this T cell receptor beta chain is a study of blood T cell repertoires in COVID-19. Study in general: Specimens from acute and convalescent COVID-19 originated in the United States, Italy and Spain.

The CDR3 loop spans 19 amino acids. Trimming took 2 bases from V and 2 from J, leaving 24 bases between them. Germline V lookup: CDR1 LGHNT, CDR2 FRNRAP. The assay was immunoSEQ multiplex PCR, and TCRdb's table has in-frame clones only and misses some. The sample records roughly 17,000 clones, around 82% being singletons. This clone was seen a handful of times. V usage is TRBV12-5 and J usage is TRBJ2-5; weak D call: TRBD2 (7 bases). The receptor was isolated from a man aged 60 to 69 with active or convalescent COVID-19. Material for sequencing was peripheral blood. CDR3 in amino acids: CASGLNPLLGGRWQETQYF. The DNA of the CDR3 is TGTGCTAGTGGTTTGAATCCCCTGTTGGGGGGGCGCTGGCAAGAGACCCAGTACTTC.